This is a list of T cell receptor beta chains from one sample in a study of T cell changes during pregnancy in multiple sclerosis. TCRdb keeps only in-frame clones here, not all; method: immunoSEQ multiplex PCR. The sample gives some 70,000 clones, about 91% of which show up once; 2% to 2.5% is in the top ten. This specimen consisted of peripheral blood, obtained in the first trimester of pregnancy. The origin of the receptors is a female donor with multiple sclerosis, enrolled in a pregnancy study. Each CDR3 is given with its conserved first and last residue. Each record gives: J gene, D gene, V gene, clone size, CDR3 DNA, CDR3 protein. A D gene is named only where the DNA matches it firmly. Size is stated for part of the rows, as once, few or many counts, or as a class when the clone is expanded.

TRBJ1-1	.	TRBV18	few	TGTGCCAGCTCACCGGACTTCTTGAACACTGAAGCTTTCTTT	CASSPDFLNTEAFF
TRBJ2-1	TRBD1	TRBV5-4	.	TGTGCCAGCAACCTGGGACAGGGGGCCTACAATGAGCAGTTCTTC	CASNLGQGAYNEQFF
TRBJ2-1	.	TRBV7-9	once	TGTGCCAGCAGCTTCCCCCGGGGGAGCGGTATATACAATGAGCAGTTCTTC	CASSFPRGSGIYNEQFF
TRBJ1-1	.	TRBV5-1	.	TGCGCCAGCAGCTTGAGGCAGGGCCTGATGAACACTGAAGCTTTCTTT	CASSLRQGLMNTEAFF
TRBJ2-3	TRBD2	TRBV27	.	TGTGCCAGCAGTTTGGGACTAGCGGGGGCAGATACGCAGTATTTT	CASSLGLAGADTQYF
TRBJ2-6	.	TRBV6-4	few	TGTGCCAGCAGTGACTCCGTAGGGGGCTCTGGGGCCAACGTCCTGACTTTC	CASSDSVGGSGANVLTF
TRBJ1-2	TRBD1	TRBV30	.	TGTGCCTGGAGTGTGGTCCCGGGACAGGGGAGCTACACCTTC	CAWSVVPGQGSYTF
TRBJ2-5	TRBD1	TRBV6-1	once	TGTGCCAGCAGTGGGGACAGGGACCAAGAGACCCAGTACTTC	CASSGDRDQETQYF
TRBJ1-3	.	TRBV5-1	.	TGCGCCAGCAGCTTGGGCCGGAGAAGCTCTGGAAACACCATATATTTT	CASSLGRRSSGNTIYF
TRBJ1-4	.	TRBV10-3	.	TGTGCCATCAGTGAAGGCCGGGGGATGGGGTTGGCTAATGAAAAACTGTTTTTT	CAISEGRGMGLANEKLFF